This passage covers 8 T cell receptor beta chains from one sample sequenced in a study of spatial heterogeneity in lung cancer. Time point noted: sample taken at primary tumor resection. Sequencing of whole RNA from tumor, nontumor lung or frozen PBMC involved no sorting. TCRdb re-analysed the 5' RACE reads in MiXCR, keeping a single row per CDR3 protein. This table has 35,000 to 55,000 distinct CDR3 sequences, approximately 15% appearing once. The sequences come from PBMCs, collected at surgery. These receptors all come from a male donor with early-stage non-small cell lung cancer.

This clonotype was picked up a small number of times. The CDR3 nucleotides read TGTGCCAGCAGCAAAACCCGGACAGACAATCAGCCCCAGCATTTT. Translated: CASSKTRTDNQPQHF. The V call is TRBV21-1, the J call TRBJ1-5; no DNA check was done on the table's D call, TRBD1. TRBV21-1 has pseudogene status. The CDR3 loop spans 15 amino acids.

This clonotype was seen a few times. V is TRBV7-9 and J is TRBJ1-5; 9 nucleotides match TRBD1. Per the germline V gene, CDR1 is SEHNR and CDR2 is FQNEAQ (reference sequence). The CDR3 covers 17 residues. V dropped 5 bases and J dropped 3; count of bases not matched to a gene: 11. CDR3 DNA sequence: TGTGCCAGCAGCCCCGACAGGGGGAATAACAACAATCAGCCCCAGCATTTT. It yields the protein CASSPDRGNNNNQPQHF.

For this clonotype: It may be a read error: a sequence one base away is much more abundant. The V and J genes are TRBV28 and TRBJ2-5; 7 bases agree with TRBD1. The CDR3 is 14 residues long. Germline CDR1 reads MDHEN; CDR2 reads SYDVKM. DNA of the CDR3: TGTGCCAACAGTTTCTCCGACAGGGAGGAGACCCAGTACTTC. This codes for CANSFSDREETQYF.

The DNA of the CDR3 is TGCGCCAGCAGCCCGCGACAGGGGGTCTACGAGCAGTACTTC. It specifies CASSPRQGVYEQYF. This rearrangement joins TRBV5-1 to TRBJ2-7, with 9 bases that match TRBD1. CDR1 and CDR2 from the germline V gene are SGHRS and YFSETQ. The V gene end was trimmed by 4 bases and the J gene end by 3 bases; junction bases not matched to a gene: 5. There are 14 residues in the CDR3.

This chain joins TRBV6-1 and TRBJ1-1; D is possibly TRBD1 (6 bases). This CDR3 has 15 amino acids. Germline values: CDR1 MNHNS, CDR2 SASEGT. Trimming shortened V by 1 base and J by 5 bases, and 14 bases separated the two germline ends. The CDR3 reads CASSEVNRASTEAFF. CDR3 bases: TGTGCCAGCAGTGAAGTTAACAGGGCTTCGACTGAAGCTTTCTTT.

The genes are TRBV2 and TRBJ1-6; D might be TRBD1 (6 bases). V was trimmed by 7 bases and J by 3 bases, leaving 13 bases between them. Germline CDR1 is SNHLY and CDR2 is FYNNEI. The CDR3 consists of 15 residues. This CDR3 is CASNLDRNYNSPLHF. The CDR3 DNA sequence: TGTGCCAGCAACCTGGACAGAAACTATAATTCACCCCTCCACTTT.

Ten or more counts support this clonotype. The chain recombines TRBV10-2 with TRBJ2-7, with 7 bases fitting TRBD1. The germline V gene encodes CDR1 WSHSY and CDR2 SAAADI. V lost 2 bases to trimming and J lost 2 bases; unmatched junction nucleotides: 6. CDR3 length: 15 amino acids. This chain's CDR3 is CASSESRDSPYEQYF. In DNA form, the CDR3 reads TGCGCCAGCAGTGAGAGCCGGGACAGCCCCTACGAGCAGTACTTC.

Many counts were recorded for this clonotype. The rearrangement joins TRBV3-1 to TRBJ2-5; 7 bases fit TRBD1. With V trimmed by 4 bases and J by 3 bases, 8 bases remained unmatched. The length of the CDR3 is 15 residues. Germline V gene lookup returns CDR1 LGHDT and CDR2 YNNKEL (reference sequence). The CDR3 coding sequence is TGTGCCAGCAGCCCTACGGGACAGAAAAAAGAGACCCAGTACTTC. Translating gives CASSPTGQKKETQYF.